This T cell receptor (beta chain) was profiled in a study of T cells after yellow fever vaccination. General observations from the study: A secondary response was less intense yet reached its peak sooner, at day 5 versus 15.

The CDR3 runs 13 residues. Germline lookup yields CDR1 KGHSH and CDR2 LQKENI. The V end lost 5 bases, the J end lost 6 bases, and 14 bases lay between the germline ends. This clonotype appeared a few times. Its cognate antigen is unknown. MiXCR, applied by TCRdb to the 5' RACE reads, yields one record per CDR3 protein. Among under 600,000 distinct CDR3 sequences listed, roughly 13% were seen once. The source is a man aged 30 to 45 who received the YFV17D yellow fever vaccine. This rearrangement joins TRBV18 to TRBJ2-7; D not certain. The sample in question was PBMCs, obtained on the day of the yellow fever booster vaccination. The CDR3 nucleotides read TGTGCCAGCTCATTCGTGCCAGGTTCCGAGCAGTACTTC. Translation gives CASSFVPGSEQYF.